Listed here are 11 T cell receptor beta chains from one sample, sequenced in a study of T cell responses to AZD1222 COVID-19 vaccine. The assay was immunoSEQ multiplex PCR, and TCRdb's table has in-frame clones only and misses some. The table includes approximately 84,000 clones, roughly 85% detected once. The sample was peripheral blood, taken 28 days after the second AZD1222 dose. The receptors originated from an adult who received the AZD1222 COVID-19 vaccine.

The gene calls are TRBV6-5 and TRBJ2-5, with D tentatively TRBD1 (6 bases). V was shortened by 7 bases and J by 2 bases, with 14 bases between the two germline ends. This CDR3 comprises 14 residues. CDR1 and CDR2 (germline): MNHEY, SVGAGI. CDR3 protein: CASTTGRLQETQYF. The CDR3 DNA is TGTGCCAGCACCACAGGGCGCCTTCAAGAGACCCAGTACTTC.

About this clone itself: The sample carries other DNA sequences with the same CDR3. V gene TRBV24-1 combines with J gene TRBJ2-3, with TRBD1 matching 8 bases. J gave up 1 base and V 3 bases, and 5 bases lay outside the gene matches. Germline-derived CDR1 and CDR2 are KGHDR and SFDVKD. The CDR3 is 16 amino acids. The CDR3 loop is CATSDPGTGRTDTQYF. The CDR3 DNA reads TGTGCCACCAGTGATCCAGGGACAGGCCGCACAGATACGCAGTATTTT.

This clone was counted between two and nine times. For the CDR3, the DNA is TGTGCCAGCAGAACTAGGGGAGGAGAAAAACTGTTTTTT. The encoded protein is CASRTRGGEKLFF. The V gene is TRBV27, the J gene TRBJ1-4, with a tentative D call TRBD1 (5 bases). There are 13 residues in the CDR3. The V gene's germline CDR1 is MNHEY and CDR2 SMNVEV (reference sequence). V was pared by 6 bases and J by 8 bases, with 13 bases between.

The chain's CDR3 is CASSFASGGQNEQFF. The CDR3 region has the DNA TGTGCCAGCAGCTTTGCTAGCGGGGGCCAGAATGAGCAGTTCTTC. This chain joins TRBV5-6 and TRBJ2-1; 10 bases agree with TRBD2. After removal of 2 bases from V and 7 bases from J, the junction contained 6 bases not matched to a gene. Per germline, CDR1 SGHDT and CDR2 YYEEEE. The CDR3 runs to 15 residues.

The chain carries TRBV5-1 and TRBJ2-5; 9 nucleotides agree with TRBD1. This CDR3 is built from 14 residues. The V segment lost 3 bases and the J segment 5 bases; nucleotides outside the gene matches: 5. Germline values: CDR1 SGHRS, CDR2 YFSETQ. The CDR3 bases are TGCGCCAGCAGCTATGAAGGGACAGGGGAGACCCAGTACTTC. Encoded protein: CASSYEGTGETQYF.

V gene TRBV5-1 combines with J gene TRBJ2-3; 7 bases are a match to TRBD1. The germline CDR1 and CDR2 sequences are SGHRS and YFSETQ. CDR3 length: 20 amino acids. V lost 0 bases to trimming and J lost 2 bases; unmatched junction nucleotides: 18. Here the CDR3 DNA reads TGCGCCAGCAGCTTGGCTACCACTATTGCTTACAGGGGATACACAGATACGCAGTATTTT. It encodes CASSLATTIAYRGYTDTQYF. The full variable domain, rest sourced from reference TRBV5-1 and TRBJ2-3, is KAGVTQTPRYLIKTRGQQVTLSCSPISGHRSVSWYQQTPGQGLQFLFEYFSETQRNKGNFPGRFSGRQFSNSRSEMNVSTLELGDSALYLCASSLATTIAYRGYTDTQYFGPGTRLTVL.

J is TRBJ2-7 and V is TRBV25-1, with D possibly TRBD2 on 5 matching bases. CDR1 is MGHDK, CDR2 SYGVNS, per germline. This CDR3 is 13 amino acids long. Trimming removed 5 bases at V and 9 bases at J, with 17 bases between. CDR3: CASSTPNYGGQYF. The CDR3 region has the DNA TGTGCCAGCAGTACCCCCAATTACGGAGGGCAGTACTTC.

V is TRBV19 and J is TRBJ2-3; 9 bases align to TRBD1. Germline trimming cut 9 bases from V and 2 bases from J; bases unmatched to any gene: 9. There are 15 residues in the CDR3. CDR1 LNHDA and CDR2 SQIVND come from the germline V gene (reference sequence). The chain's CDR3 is CASQRNRGPTDTQYF. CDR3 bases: TGTGCCAGCCAGAGGAACAGGGGGCCCACAGATACGCAGTATTTT. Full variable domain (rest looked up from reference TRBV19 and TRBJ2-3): DGGITQSPKYLFRKEGQNVTLSCEQNLNHDAMYWYRQDPGQGLRLIYYSQIVNDFQKGDIAEGYSVSREKKESFPLTVTSAQKNPTAFYLCASQRNRGPTDTQYFGPGTRLTVL.

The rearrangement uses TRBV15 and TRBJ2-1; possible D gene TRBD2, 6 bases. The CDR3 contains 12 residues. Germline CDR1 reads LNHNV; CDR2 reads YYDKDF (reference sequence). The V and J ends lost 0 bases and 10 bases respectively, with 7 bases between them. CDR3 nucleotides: TGTGCCACCAGCAGAGATCGGGGGGAGCAGTTCTTC. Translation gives CATSRDRGEQFF.

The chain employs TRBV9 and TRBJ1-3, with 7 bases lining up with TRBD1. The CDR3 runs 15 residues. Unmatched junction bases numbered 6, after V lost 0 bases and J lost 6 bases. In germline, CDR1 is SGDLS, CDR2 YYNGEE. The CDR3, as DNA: TGTGCCAGCAGCGTAGGACAGGGAAAAAAAAACACCATATATTTT. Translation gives CASSVGQGKKNTIYF. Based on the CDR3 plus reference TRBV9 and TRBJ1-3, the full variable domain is DSGVTQTPKHLITATGQRVTLRCSPRSGDLSVYWYQQSLDQGLQFLIQYYNGEERAKGNILERFSAQQFPDLHSELNLSSLELGDSALYFCASSVGQGKKNTIYFGEGSWLTVV.

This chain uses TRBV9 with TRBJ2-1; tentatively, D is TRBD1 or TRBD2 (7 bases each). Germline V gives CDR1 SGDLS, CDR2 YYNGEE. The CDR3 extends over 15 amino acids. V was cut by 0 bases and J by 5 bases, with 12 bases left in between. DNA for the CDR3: TGTGCCAGCAGCGTAGAGCGGGACAGACACAATGAGCAGTTCTTC. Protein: CASSVERDRHNEQFF. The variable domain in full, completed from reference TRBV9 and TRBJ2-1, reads DSGVTQTPKHLITATGQRVTLRCSPRSGDLSVYWYQQSLDQGLQFLIQYYNGEERAKGNILERFSAQQFPDLHSELNLSSLELGDSALYFCASSVERDRHNEQFFGPGTRLTVL.